This entry lists 10 T cell receptor beta chains sequenced from one sample in a study of T cell repertoires in cytomegalovirus infection. TCRdb re-derived calls from the reads in MiXCR, one entry per CDR3 protein. The sample shows about 900,000 distinct CDR3 sequences, around 32% of them seen only once. The antigens these receptors bind are not known. The source was cultured CD8+ T cells from PBMCs, collected from culture after CMV antigen stimulation. These receptors were collected from a human donor in good health (CMV status not recorded). Some clones in this sample may be carry-over from other donors' samples.

The sample holds a few counts of this clonotype. V usage is TRBV27 and J usage is TRBJ1-2; D gene ambiguous. Germline V gene sequence: CDR1 MNHEY, CDR2 SMNVEV (reference sequence). The V end was cut by 0 bases, the J end by 0 bases, with 8 bases between. The CDR3 consists of 15 residues. The CDR3 coding sequence is TGTGCCAGCAGTTTATCTTGGGGTTCTAACTATGGCTACACCTTC. This gives the protein CASSLSWGSNYGYTF.

This clonotype came up a few times. This rearrangement joins TRBV19 to TRBJ1-5, with TRBD1 identical over 9 bases. CDR3 length: 16 amino acids. Germline V gives CDR1 LNHDA, CDR2 SQIVND (reference sequence). The ends lost 0 bases at V and 8 bases at J; junction bases unmatched: 8. This chain's CDR3 is CASSIDHLDRGEPQHF. CDR3 nucleotide sequence: TGTGCCAGTAGTATAGATCACTTGGACAGGGGTGAGCCCCAGCATTTT.

This clonotype was seen a few times. J is TRBJ2-4 and V is TRBV7-9; D is ambiguous. V gave up 5 bases and J gave up 0 bases, with 14 bases separating them. This CDR3 is 16 amino acids long. The germline V gene has CDR1 SEHNR and CDR2 FQNEAQ (reference sequence). The CDR3 DNA is TGTGCCAGCAGCCCCCTGGAGATTCTAGCCAAAAACATTCAGTACTTC. Translation gives CASSPLEILAKNIQYF.

The V call is TRBV4-3, the J call TRBJ2-2; 10 bases match TRBD2. The germline CDR1 and CDR2 sequences are LGHNA and YSLEER. The V gene end was trimmed by 0 bases and the J gene end by 6 bases; junction bases not matched to a gene: 7. The CDR3 spans 17 residues. The CDR3 bases are TGCGCCAGCAGCCAAGATAATAGCGGGGGGATCCCCGGGGAGCTGTTTTTT. This sequence encodes CASSQDNSGGIPGELFF.

This clonotype showed up many times. The genes are TRBV12-3 or TRBV12-4 and TRBJ1-3, with a possible D match to TRBD1 (5 bases). V shed 3 bases and J shed 0 bases, with 15 bases lying between them. The CDR3 contains 17 residues. The DNA of the CDR3 is TGTGCCAGCAGTTTCATACTCGGGGCGGACTCTGGAAACACCATATATTTT. It yields the protein CASSFILGADSGNTIYF.

The chain has TRBV19 and TRBJ2-2, with 9 positions matching TRBD1. The CDR3 is 16 amino acids. V shed 4 bases, J shed 6 bases, and the junction held 9 bases outside the gene matches. The germline V gene encodes CDR1 LNHDA and CDR2 SQIVND (reference sequence). CDR3 DNA sequence: TGTGCCAGTAGTAATGGCGGACAGGGGAGTCCCGGGGAGCTGTTTTTT. Translated, it gives CASSNGGQGSPGELFF.

This clonotype was detected ten times or more. V gene TRBV2 combines with J gene TRBJ2-7; D is unresolved. V was cut by 1 base and J by 7 bases, with 11 bases left in between. The germline V gene has CDR1 SNHLY and CDR2 FYNNEI. The length of the CDR3 is 13 residues. The CDR3 DNA reads TGTGCCAGCAGTGAAGGGGTTAGCTTGGAGCAGTACTTC. Amino acids: CASSEGVSLEQYF.

The rearrangement uses TRBV11-3 and TRBJ2-5; 8 bases are shared with TRBD2. The CDR3 runs to 15 residues. Germline assignment: CDR1 SGHNT and CDR2 YENEEA. V dropped 2 bases and J dropped 2; count of bases not matched to a gene: 4. The CDR3 loop is CASSLTVAGQETQYF. The CDR3 DNA reads TGTGCCAGCAGCTTAACGGTAGCGGGGCAAGAGACCCAGTACTTC.

This clonotype came up a few times. The chain couples TRBV5-1 to TRBJ2-3; tentative D call: TRBD2 (6 bases). The V gene lost 2 bases and the J gene lost 0 bases, with 19 bases spanning the gap. The CDR3 loop spans 18 amino acids. Germline lookup yields CDR1 SGHRS and CDR2 YFSETQ. The CDR3 DNA follows: TGCGCCAGCAGCTTCACGACCGGGACTCGGTCTAGCACAGATACGCAGTATTTT. It yields the protein CASSFTTGTRSSTDTQYF.

The gene calls are TRBV6-2 or TRBV6-3 and TRBJ2-7; either TRBD1 or TRBD2 may supply D (5 bases each). The V gene's germline CDR1 is MNHEY and CDR2 SVGEGT. There are 12 residues in the CDR3. V shed 7 bases and J shed 6 bases, with 13 bases lying between them. CDR3 sequence: CASTTGRSEQYV. CDR3 sequence (DNA): TGTGCCAGCACCACGGGGCGGAGCGAGCAGTACGTC.